A selection of T cell receptor beta chains follows, all from one sample in a study of T-cell reconstitution after alpha-beta-depleted transplantation in children. One entry per CDR3 protein, called by TCRdb with MiXCR from the PCR reads. The repertoire holds approximately 130,000 distinct CDR3 sequences, with about 9.6% as singletons. The sample here was PBMCs, mostly from graft donor cells, taken 180 days after TCRalphabeta/CD19-depleted stem cell transplant. All receptors derive from a girl younger than two who had a stem cell transplant for combined immunodeficiency, so the T cells may come from the graft donor. Both conserved end residues are part of each CDR3. The D gene is left open where the match is weak. Size values are once, few and many counts, or a class for expanded clones, and some rows have none.

j_gene | abundance | v_gene | d_gene | CDR3aa | CDR3nt
TRBJ2-7 | NA | TRBV4-3 | NA | CASSQADPGYEQYF | TGCGCCAGCAGCCAAGCGGACCCCGGCTACGAGCAGTACTTC
TRBJ2-7 | few | TRBV29-1 | NA | CSVAGTQIYEQYF | TGCAGCGTTGCAGGAACTCAAATCTACGAGCAGTACTTC
TRBJ2-7 | many | TRBV4-1 | NA | CASSQAGLSYEQYF | TGCGCCAGCAGCCAAGCCGGGTTGAGCTACGAGCAGTACTTC
TRBJ2-1 | once | TRBV7-9 | NA | CASSLDVNNEQFF | TGTGCCAGCAGCTTAGATGTAAACAATGAGCAGTTCTTC
TRBJ2-7 | NA | TRBV5-1 | TRBD1 | CASSLVGGQVYEQYF | TGCGCCAGCAGCTTGGTGGGGGGACAGGTCTACGAGCAGTACTTC
TRBJ1-3 | NA | TRBV4-3 | TRBD1 | CASSQDTGTEGNTIYF | TGCGCCAGCAGCCAAGATACGGGGACAGAAGGAAACACCATATATTTT
TRBJ1-1 | few | TRBV12-3/TRBV12-4 | TRBD1 | CASSPAQGARTEAFF | TGTGCCAGCAGTCCCGCACAGGGGGCAAGAACTGAAGCTTTCTTT
TRBJ2-1 | NA | TRBV7-7 | TRBD2 | CASTLGREWANEQFF | TGTGCTAGCACCCTGGGGAGGGAGTGGGCCAATGAGCAGTTCTTC
TRBJ2-6 | many | TRBV10-3 | NA | CAISEARQGSGANVLTF | TGTGCCATCAGTGAGGCTAGGCAAGGGTCTGGGGCCAACGTCCTGACTTTC
TRBJ2-1 | NA | TRBV9 | TRBD2 | CASSVESLGLANNEQFF | TGTGCCAGCAGCGTAGAGAGCCTTGGACTAGCAAACAATGAGCAGTTCTTC
TRBJ1-6 | few | TRBV6-2/TRBV6-3 | NA | CARQDSPLHF | TGTGCCAGACAGGATTCACCCCTCCACTTT
TRBJ1-2 | NA | TRBV12-3/TRBV12-4 | NA | CASSPDGEYGYTF | TGTGCCAGCAGTCCGGACGGAGAGTATGGCTACACCTTC
TRBJ1-4 | few | TRBV18 | NA | CASSPLEDEKLFF | TGTGCCAGCTCACCACTCGAAGATGAAAAACTGTTTTTT
TRBJ2-3 | NA | TRBV5-6 | NA | CASSFWGPRSTDTQYF | TGTGCCAGCAGCTTTTGGGGGCCACGGAGCACAGATACGCAGTATTTT
TRBJ2-2 | NA | TRBV5-1 | NA | CASSLGQPQNTGELFF | TGCGCCAGCAGCTTGGGACAGCCTCAGAACACCGGGGAGCTGTTTTTT
TRBJ1-5 | few | TRBV6-6 | NA | CASSYGLKTAKNQPQHF | TGTGCCAGCAGTTACGGTCTTAAGACAGCGAAGAATCAGCCCCAGCATTTT
TRBJ2-1 | NA | TRBV5-1 | NA | CASSLTGWIYNEQFF | TGCGCCAGCAGCTTGACAGGGTGGATCTACAATGAGCAGTTCTTC
TRBJ1-6 | few | TRBV6-5 | TRBD1 | CASSYNQGGNSPLHF | TGTGCCAGCAGTTACAACCAGGGGGGAAATTCACCCCTCCACTTT
TRBJ1-6 | NA | TRBV9 | NA | CASSVAREGNSPLHF | TGTGCCAGCAGCGTAGCCAGGGAGGGGAATTCACCCCTCCACTTT
TRBJ1-1 | NA | TRBV20-1 | TRBD1 | CSARKNRGANTEAFF | TGCAGTGCTAGAAAAAACAGGGGGGCGAACACTGAAGCTTTCTTT
TRBJ2-5 | many | TRBV10-3 | NA | CAISVGGPTGFQETQYF | TGTGCCATCAGTGTGGGGGGCCCCACGGGATTCCAAGAGACCCAGTACTTC
TRBJ2-7 | few | TRBV7-2 | NA | CASSQRELSYEQYF | TGTGCCAGCAGCCAGAGGGAACTGTCCTACGAGCAGTACTTC
TRBJ2-3 | NA | TRBV11-2 | TRBD2 | CASSIRLAGADTQYF | TGTGCCAGCAGTATACGGCTAGCGGGGGCAGATACGCAGTATTTT
TRBJ2-5 | NA | TRBV11-2 | NA | CASSLGVGSETQYF | TGTGCCAGCAGCTTAGGCGTGGGATCGGAGACCCAGTACTTC
TRBJ1-3 | many | TRBV7-2 | NA | CASSLPGRRFSGNTIYF | TGTGCCAGCAGCTTACCGGGACGGCGATTCTCTGGAAACACCATATATTTT
TRBJ2-1 | few | TRBV9 | NA | CASSVSVTRNEQFF | TGTGCCAGCAGCGTTTCGGTCACACGCAATGAGCAGTTCTTC
TRBJ2-5 | many | TRBV10-3 | TRBD1 | CAISGDRETQYF | TGTGCCATCAGTGGGGACAGGGAGACCCAGTACTTC
TRBJ2-5 | NA | TRBV6-2/TRBV6-3 | NA | CASSRTAYQETQYF | TGTGCCAGCAGCAGGACAGCCTACCAAGAGACCCAGTACTTC
TRBJ2-4 | many | TRBV20-1 | NA | CSARSGGRAKNIQYF | TGCAGTGCTAGATCAGGAGGGAGGGCCAAAAACATTCAGTACTTC
TRBJ2-7 | many | TRBV10-3 | NA | CATVVGGVGGWQYF | TGTGCCACCGTCGTGGGGGGAGTCGGCGGTTGGCAGTACTTC
TRBJ1-4 | many | TRBV5-1 | TRBD1 | CASSWGQARPNEKLFF | TGCGCCAGCAGCTGGGGACAGGCCCGTCCTAATGAAAAACTGTTTTTT
TRBJ2-6 | few | TRBV9 | TRBD1 | CASSSIGDRPWAGANVLTF | TGTGCCAGCAGTTCGATCGGGGACAGGCCCTGGGCTGGGGCCAACGTCCTGACTTTC
TRBJ1-1 | many | TRBV7-8 | NA | CASSLSVNTEAFF | TGTGCCAGCAGCTTGTCCGTGAACACTGAAGCTTTCTTT
TRBJ1-1 | many | TRBV27 | NA | CASSTVPISEAFF | TGTGCCAGCAGCACAGTCCCCATTTCTGAAGCTTTCTTT
TRBJ2-7 | few | TRBV5-1 | TRBD2 | CASSLAPSGIDAYEQYF | TGCGCCAGCAGCTTGGCCCCTAGCGGGATTGACGCCTACGAGCAGTACTTC
TRBJ1-2 | NA | TRBV29-1 | NA | CSVGGRAKAGYTF | TGCAGCGTGGGGGGCAGGGCAAAGGCTGGCTACACCTTC
TRBJ1-5 | few | TRBV7-8 | TRBD1 | CASSFGSQGSTQPQHF | TGTGCCAGCAGCTTCGGGTCACAGGGGAGTACTCAGCCCCAGCATTTT
TRBJ2-3 | NA | TRBV30 | NA | CAWSNNRAGTQYF | TGTGCCTGGAGTAATAACCGGGCAGGCACGCAGTATTTT
TRBJ2-7 | few | TRBV7-8 | NA | CASSLEIGGAAYEQYF | TGTGCCAGCAGCTTAGAGATAGGGGGGGCCGCCTACGAGCAGTACTTC
TRBJ1-6 | few | TRBV7-2 | TRBD1 | CASSSTGGNSPLHF | TGTGCCAGCAGCTCGACAGGGGGCAATTCACCCCTCCACTTT
TRBJ2-1 | few | TRBV12-3/TRBV12-4 | TRBD1 | CASSSQGYLVEQFF | TGTGCCAGCAGTTCACAGGGGTATTTGGTTGAGCAGTTCTTC
TRBJ1-4 | few | TRBV7-2 | NA | CASSLGDTTNEKLFF | TGTGCCAGCAGCTTAGGGGACACAACTAATGAAAAACTGTTTTTT
TRBJ2-1 | few | TRBV14 | NA | CASSLLGGRSYNEQFF | TGTGCCAGCAGCCTCCTGGGGGGAAGGTCCTACAATGAGCAGTTCTTC
TRBJ2-1 | few | TRBV12-3/TRBV12-4 | NA | CASSLGLFGIYNEQFF | TGTGCCAGCAGTCTTGGACTATTCGGGATCTACAATGAGCAGTTCTTC
TRBJ1-2 | NA | TRBV20-1 | NA | CSASPLRAAYTF | TGCAGTGCTAGCCCCCTCAGGGCTGCCTACACCTTC
TRBJ1-5 | few | TRBV20-1 | TRBD1 | CSAGDRANQPQHF | TGCAGTGCCGGGGACAGGGCCAATCAGCCCCAGCATTTT
TRBJ2-2 | few | TRBV7-8 | NA | CASSLGERKTGELFF | TGTGCCAGCAGCTTAGGAGAACGCAAGACCGGGGAGCTGTTTTTT
TRBJ2-3 | NA | TRBV5-1 | TRBD1 | CASSLGDRVISTDTQYF | TGCGCCAGCAGCTTGGGGGACAGGGTTATTAGCACAGATACGCAGTATTTT
TRBJ2-3 | NA | TRBV5-1 | NA | CASSLDPGAQYF | TGCGCCAGCAGCCTCGACCCCGGAGCGCAGTATTTT
TRBJ2-7 | NA | TRBV4-3 | TRBD1 | CASSQEILGQGVEQYF | TGCGCCAGCAGCCAAGAAATTTTAGGACAGGGGGTCGAGCAGTACTTC
TRBJ1-1 | NA | TRBV4-2 | NA | CASSQGARLNTEAFF | TGTGCCAGCAGCCAAGGGGCAAGACTGAACACTGAAGCTTTCTTT
TRBJ2-6 | NA | TRBV5-1 | NA | CASSLAESGANVLTF | TGCGCCAGCAGCTTGGCGGAATCTGGGGCCAACGTCCTGACTTTC
TRBJ1-1 | few | TRBV5-1 | TRBD1 | CASSKSTGRDTEAFF | TGCGCCAGCAGCAAATCGACAGGGCGGGACACTGAAGCTTTCTTT
TRBJ1-2 | NA | TRBV6-2/TRBV6-3 | NA | CASSYLQGGGYTF | TGTGCCAGCAGTTACCTACAGGGAGGCGGCTACACCTTC